The 30 T cell receptor beta chains below were found in one sample sequenced in a study of T cell repertoires in cytomegalovirus infection. TCRdb recomputed calls from the reads with MiXCR, one row per CDR3 protein. This sample yields almost 500,000 distinct CDR3 sequences, of which around 10% are seen a single time; roughly a tenth belongs to the top ten. The material sequenced was PBMCs. These receptors came from a human donor in good health (CMV status not recorded). Some clones in this sample may be carry-over from other donors' samples.

As to this clonotype: This may be a read error, as it is one base from a much larger clone. The chain employs TRBV12-3 or TRBV12-4 and TRBJ2-1, with 9 bases identical to TRBD1. The CDR3 has 13 residues. CDR3 loop: CARSLNRGLEQFF. The CDR3, as DNA: TGTGCCAGGAGTTTAAACAGGGGGCTTGAGCAGTTCTTC.

V is TRBV19 and J is TRBJ1-2, with 8 bases fitting TRBD1. CDR1 and CDR2 (germline): LNHDA, SQIVND (reference sequence). With 3 bases clipped from V and 2 bases from J, the junction kept 11 bases outside the gene matches. The CDR3 extends over 17 amino acids. The CDR3 DNA sequence: TGTGCCAGTAGTATCTCTGGACAGGGTGGGGACAACTATGGCTACACCTTC. It specifies CASSISGQGGDNYGYTF.

This clonotype was found a few times. This chain connects TRBV9 to TRBJ1-2; 10 nucleotides match TRBD1. V lost 3 bases and J lost 2; bases outside the gene matches: 4. The CDR3 spans 15 residues. In germline, CDR1 is SGDLS, CDR2 YYNGEE. Written as DNA, the CDR3 is TGTGCCAGCAGCGGGGGGACAGGGGCCAACTATGGCTACACCTTC. Translation gives CASSGGTGANYGYTF.

V is TRBV14 and J is TRBJ1-4, with no clear D. This CDR3 region has 16 residues. Trimming left V 3 bases short and J 0 bases short, with 11 bases between. Per the germline V gene, CDR1 is SGHDN and CDR2 is FVKESK. The CDR3 DNA reads TGTGCCAGCAGCCACCTGGGAGAAGCAACTAATGAAAAACTGTTTTTT. Protein sequence: CASSHLGEATNEKLFF.

This clonotype was counted between two and nine times. A much bigger clone sits one base away, suggesting this may be a read error. The chain joins TRBV11-3 to TRBJ1-1; perhaps TRBD1 as D (6 bases). This CDR3 has 14 amino acids. V lost 0 bases and J lost 4, with 9 bases in between. Germline CDR1 and CDR2: SGHNT and YENEEA. The CDR3 DNA sequence: TGTGCCAGCAGCTTAGATACGGGGGCCACTGAAGCTTTCTTT. Translation: CASSLDTGATEAFF.

This clonotype appeared many times. This chain uses TRBV12-3 or TRBV12-4 with TRBJ2-7; TRBD1 is a possible D gene (5 bases). V gave up 8 bases and J gave up 0 bases, with 11 bases separating them. This CDR3 is built from 13 residues. CDR3 region: CASGHRVSYEQYF. CDR3 nucleotide sequence: TGTGCCAGCGGACATAGGGTCTCCTACGAGCAGTACTTC.

This clonotype was detected many times. The chain is built from TRBV7-6 and TRBJ1-4; D ambiguous. CDR3 length equals 15 residues. V was cut by 5 bases and J by 0 bases, with 10 bases left in between. Per germline, CDR1 SGHVS and CDR2 FNYEAQ. The DNA for the CDR3 is TGTGCCAGCAGCCCGATCGAGGCAACTAATGAAAAACTGTTTTTT. Amino acid sequence: CASSPIEATNEKLFF.

The V call is TRBV19, the J call TRBJ2-1, with TRBD2 identical over 8 bases. The junction had 9 bases not matched to a gene; V was cut back by 5 bases and J by 12 bases. The CDR3 sequence is 13 residues long. Germline lookup yields CDR1 LNHDA and CDR2 SQIVND (reference sequence). CDR3 residues: CASSPLAGPGQFF. CDR3 nucleotides: TGTGCCAGTAGTCCCCTAGCGGGTCCGGGGCAGTTCTTC. Using reference TRBV19 and TRBJ2-1 for the parts outside the CDR3, the full variable domain is DGGITQSPKYLFRKEGQNVTLSCEQNLNHDAMYWYRQDPGQGLRLIYYSQIVNDFQKGDIAEGYSVSREKKESFPLTVTSAQKNPTAFYLCASSPLAGPGQFFGPGTRLTVL.

There are many counts of this clonotype. This chain connects TRBV19 to TRBJ2-5, with 9 bases aligning to TRBD1. Germline trimming cut 5 bases from V and 4 bases from J; bases unmatched to any gene: 8. This CDR3 has 15 amino acids. Per germline, CDR1 LNHDA and CDR2 SQIVND (reference sequence). This CDR3 reads CASSLRDRAGETQYF. The CDR3, as DNA: TGTGCCAGTAGTCTCCGGGACAGGGCGGGAGAGACCCAGTACTTC.

This clonotype was observed a handful of times. The V and J genes are TRBV5-5 and TRBJ2-3; 7 bases fit TRBD2. The germline V gene has CDR1 SGHKS and CDR2 YYEKEE (reference sequence). Trimming at V came to 0 bases and at J to 5 bases, leaving 9 bases not matched to a gene. The CDR3 loop spans 16 amino acids. In nucleotides, the CDR3 is TGTGCCAGCAGCTTGGGGGCACTAGCGAACTTAGATACGCAGTATTTT. Residues: CASSLGALANLDTQYF.

This clonotype showed up just a few times. The CDR3 sequence is CASSFSGSGRETQYF. Written as DNA, the CDR3 is TGTGCCAGCAGTTTTAGCGGGAGTGGGAGAGAGACCCAGTACTTC. V is TRBV2 and J is TRBJ2-5; TRBD2 matches 9 bases. Germline lookup yields CDR1 SNHLY and CDR2 FYNNEI. With V trimmed by 5 bases and J by 4 bases, 8 bases remained unmatched. The CDR3 contains 15 residues. Using reference TRBV2 and TRBJ2-5 for the parts outside the CDR3, the full variable domain is EPEVTQTPSHQVTQMGQEVILRCVPISNHLYFYWYRQILGQKVEFLVSFYNNEISEKSEIFDDQFSVERPDGSNFTLKIRSTKLEDSAMYFCASSFSGSGRETQYFGPGTRLLVL.

This clonotype occurred many times. The gene calls are TRBV7-9 and TRBJ1-5; D gene unclear. Germline V CDR1 and CDR2: SEHNR, FQNEAQ (reference sequence). Between the trimmed V and J ends, which lost 5 bases and 1 base, there was a span of 15 bases. The CDR3 consists of 16 residues. The CDR3 region has the DNA TGTGCCAGCAGCCCGGCGGGAGGGAACAGCAATCAGCCCCAGCATTTT. This codes for CASSPAGGNSNQPQHF.

This clonotype occurred many times. The CDR3 loop reads CASSLAADLNTEAFF. For the CDR3, the DNA is TGTGCCAGCAGCTTAGCGGCAGACCTGAACACTGAAGCTTTCTTT. The chain joins TRBV7-8 to TRBJ1-1; the D is unclear. Looked up from germline, CDR1 is SGHVS and CDR2 is FQNEAQ. The CDR3 runs 15 residues. V was clipped by 0 bases and J by 0 bases, with 8 bases between them.

V and J are TRBV12-5 and TRBJ2-1; 11 bases are shared with TRBD2. The CDR3 is 16 residues long. V lost 6 bases and J lost 10; bases outside the gene matches: 14. Germline loops: CDR1 LGHNT, CDR2 FRNRAP. CDR3 nucleotide sequence: TGTGCTAGTGGATCTCTGACTAGCGGGAAGGCGGGGGAGCAGTTCTTC. The encoded protein is CASGSLTSGKAGEQFF.

This clonotype was observed at least ten times. The gene calls are TRBV12-3 or TRBV12-4 and TRBJ1-2; maybe TRBD1 (5 bases). The CDR3 consists of 13 residues. V was trimmed by 2 bases and J by 4 bases, leaving 8 bases between them. The CDR3 protein is CASSLSGIYGYTF. CDR3 sequence (DNA): TGTGCCAGCAGTTTATCAGGGATCTATGGCTACACCTTC.

Details on this clonotype: The final CDR3 position lacks the conserved phenylalanine or tryptophan, pointing to a likely read error. The chain uses TRBV20-1 and TRBJ2-5; D uncertain. Trimming stripped 0 bases from V and 0 bases from J, with 11 bases between. The CDR3 extends over 15 amino acids. The germline V gene encodes CDR1 DFQATT and CDR2 SNEGSKA (reference sequence). CDR3 nucleotides: TGCAGTGCTAGAGAAATTAGACCGGACCAAGAGACCCAGTACTGC. It specifies CSAREIRPDQETQYC.

This clonotype was recorded many times. The V and J genes are TRBV11-2 and TRBJ2-5; tentatively, D is TRBD1 (5 bases). V dropped 1 base and J dropped 3 bases, with 12 bases sitting between them. The CDR3 covers 15 residues. Germline V gives CDR1 SGHAT, CDR2 FQNNGV. The CDR3 DNA is TGTGCCAGCAGCTTAGTAGGGCCAGGGAAAGAGACCCAGTACTTC. Its translation is CASSLVGPGKETQYF. The complete variable domain, with remaining parts taken from reference TRBV11-2 and TRBJ2-5, reads EAGVAQSPRYKIIEKRQSVAFWCNPISGHATLYWYQQILGQGPKLLIQFQNNGVVDDSQLPKDRFSAERLKGVDSTLKIQPAKLEDSAVYLCASSLVGPGKETQYFGPGTRLLVL.

This clonotype was seen more than once but under ten times. J is TRBJ1-5 and V is TRBV6-1; maybe TRBD1 (6 bases). This CDR3 is 15 amino acids long. Germline CDR1 and CDR2: MNHNS and SASEGT. V lost 6 bases, J lost 7 bases, and 19 bases lay in between. The CDR3 DNA sequence: TGTGCCAGCAGGAGTACCTCACAGGGTCTGCAGCCCCAGCATTTT. Its translation: CASRSTSQGLQPQHF.

This clonotype was counted many times. The chain couples TRBV5-6 to TRBJ1-1; D ambiguous. The CDR3 has 15 residues. Per the germline V gene, CDR1 is SGHDT and CDR2 is YYEEEE. V lost 0 bases and J 1 base, leaving 10 bases between the germline ends. DNA for the CDR3: TGTGCCAGCAGCTTGGGTGGCAGATCGAACACTGAAGCTTTCTTT. It specifies CASSLGGRSNTEAFF. The complete variable domain, with remaining parts taken from reference TRBV5-6 and TRBJ1-1, reads DAGVTQSPTHLIKTRGQQVTLRCSPKSGHDTVSWYQQALGQGPQFIFQYYEEEERQRGNFPDRFSGHQFPNYSSELNVNALLLGDSALYLCASSLGGRSNTEAFFGQGTRLTVV.

For this clonotype: One end of the junction does not line up with germline, which may come from a read error. For the CDR3, the DNA is TGCAGCGTTGTGGCAGTGGGCTACGAGCAGTGCTTC. This gives the protein CSVVAVGYEQCF. The chain has TRBV29-1 and TRBJ2-7; D not certain. Germline V gene sequence: CDR1 SQVTM, CDR2 ANQGSEA. The CDR3 totals 12 residues.

This clonotype has a count of ten or more. CDR3 coding DNA: TGTGCCAGCAGTGAACCTCGGGTCAGTACAGATACGCAGTATTTT. Its protein is CASSEPRVSTDTQYF. This chain connects TRBV6-1 to TRBJ2-3, with D unresolved. The V and J ends lost 2 bases and 3 bases respectively, with 12 bases between them. In germline, CDR1 is MNHNS, CDR2 SASEGT. CDR3 length: 15 residues.

This clonotype was detected ten times or more. The J gene is TRBJ2-1, the V gene TRBV27, with TRBD2 matching over 11 bases. This CDR3 has 17 amino acids. The junction had 8 bases not matched to a gene; V was cut back by 3 bases and J by 4 bases. From germline, CDR1 is MNHEY and CDR2 SMNVEV (reference sequence). The DNA of the CDR3 is TGTGCCAGCAGTTTTTCTCCGGGACTAGCGGTTTACAATGAGCAGTTCTTC. Its protein is CASSFSPGLAVYNEQFF.

There are many counts of this clonotype. This chain connects TRBV15 to TRBJ2-3; D ambiguous. V dropped 5 bases and J dropped 0 bases, with 9 bases sitting between them. CDR3 length: 14 amino acids. Germline V gene sequence: CDR1 LNHNV, CDR2 YYDKDF (reference sequence). The CDR3 DNA reads as TGTGCCACCAGCCGGCGCGGTAGCACAGATACGCAGTATTTT. The encoded protein is CATSRRGSTDTQYF.

This clonotype was seen many times. V usage is TRBV28 and J usage is TRBJ1-2, with D hard to call. This CDR3 has 13 residues. V dropped 2 bases and J dropped 1 base, with 5 bases sitting between them. Germline CDR1 and CDR2: MDHEN and SYDVKM. The CDR3 loop reads CASSLDNNYGYTF. As DNA, the CDR3 is TGTGCCAGCAGTTTAGACAATAACTATGGCTACACCTTC.

The chain employs TRBV28 and TRBJ2-2; 13 bases are shared with TRBD2. The trim removed 6 bases at V and 4 bases at J, leaving 5 bases unmatched. The CDR3 has 16 amino acids. Germline-derived CDR1 and CDR2 are MDHEN and SYDVKM. The CDR3 DNA sequence: TGTGCCAGCAGCCTCGGGACTAGCGGGATCACCGGGGAGCTGTTTTTT. Translating gives CASSLGTSGITGELFF.

This clonotype has ten or more counts. V usage is TRBV5-1 and J usage is TRBJ2-2; 12 bases map to TRBD1. The CDR3 is 15 amino acids. The germline V gene has CDR1 SGHRS and CDR2 YFSETQ. The ends lost 4 bases at V and 5 bases at J; junction bases unmatched: 3. The CDR3 coding sequence is TGCGCCAGCAGCCAGGGACAGGGGGCTACCGGGGAGCTGTTTTTT. It translates to CASSQGQGATGELFF.

This clonotype was seen ten or more times. The chain joins TRBV29-1 to TRBJ2-7; D not certain. CDR3 size: 13 residues. V was cut by 5 bases and J by 0 bases, with 11 bases left in between. Germline V gene lookup returns CDR1 SQVTM and CDR2 ANQGSEA. The CDR3 DNA sequence: TGCAGCGTTCCCGGACCGGTCTCCTACGAGCAGTACTTC. Protein product: CSVPGPVSYEQYF.

This sequence joins TRBV29-1 and TRBJ2-2, with D possibly being TRBD1 (6 bases). In germline, CDR1 is SQVTM, CDR2 ANQGSEA. The V and J ends lost 7 bases and 0 bases respectively, with 9 bases between them. The CDR3 contains 13 residues. CDR3 in DNA: TGCAGCGACCGACAGGCGAACACCGGGGAGCTGTTTTTT. Its protein is CSDRQANTGELFF.

This clonotype was observed a few times. CDR3 residues: CASSLGLAGGRTDTQYF. CDR3 nucleotides: TGCGCCAGCAGCTTGGGACTAGCGGGAGGCCGCACAGATACGCAGTATTTT. J is TRBJ2-3 and V is TRBV5-1, with 13 positions matching TRBD2. This CDR3 comprises 17 residues. Germline lookup yields CDR1 SGHRS and CDR2 YFSETQ. V trimming: 0 bases; J trimming: 1 base; junction bases outside the gene matches: 2.

In this sample, this clonotype turned up a few times. V is TRBV7-9 and J is TRBJ2-3, with 8 bases lining up with TRBD2. The trim removed 5 bases at V and 2 bases at J, leaving 12 bases unmatched. This CDR3 has 17 amino acids. The germline V gene has CDR1 SEHNR and CDR2 FQNEAQ (reference sequence). The CDR3 coding sequence is TGTGCCAGCAGCCTCGATCCAGCGGGAGACGACACAGATACGCAGTATTTT. Encoded protein: CASSLDPAGDDTDTQYF.